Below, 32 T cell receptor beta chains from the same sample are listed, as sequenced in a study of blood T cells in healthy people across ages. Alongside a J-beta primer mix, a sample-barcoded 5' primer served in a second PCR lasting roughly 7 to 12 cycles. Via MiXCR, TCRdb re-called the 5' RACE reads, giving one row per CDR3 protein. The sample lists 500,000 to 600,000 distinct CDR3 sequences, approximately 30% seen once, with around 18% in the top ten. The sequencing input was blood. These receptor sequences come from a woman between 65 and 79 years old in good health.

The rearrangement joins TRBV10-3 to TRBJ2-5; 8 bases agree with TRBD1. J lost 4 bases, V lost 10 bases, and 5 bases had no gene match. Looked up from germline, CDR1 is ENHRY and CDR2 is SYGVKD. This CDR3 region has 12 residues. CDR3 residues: CANSDRGETQYF. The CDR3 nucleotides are TGTGCCAACTCCGACAGGGGAGAGACCCAGTACTTC.

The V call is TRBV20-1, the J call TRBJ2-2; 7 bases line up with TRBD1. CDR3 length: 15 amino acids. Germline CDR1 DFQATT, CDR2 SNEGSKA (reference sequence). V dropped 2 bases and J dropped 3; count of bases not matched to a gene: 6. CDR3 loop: CSARHRGRDTGELFF. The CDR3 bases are TGCAGTGCTAGACACAGGGGACGGGACACCGGGGAGCTGTTTTTT.

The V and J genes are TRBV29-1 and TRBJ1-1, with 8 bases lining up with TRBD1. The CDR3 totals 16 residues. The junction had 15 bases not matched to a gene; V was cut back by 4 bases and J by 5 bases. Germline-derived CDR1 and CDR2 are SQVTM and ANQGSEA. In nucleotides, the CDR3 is TGCAGCGTTGGGACAGGGAGATGGGAACCGAAGACTGAAGCTTTCTTT. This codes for CSVGTGRWEPKTEAFF.

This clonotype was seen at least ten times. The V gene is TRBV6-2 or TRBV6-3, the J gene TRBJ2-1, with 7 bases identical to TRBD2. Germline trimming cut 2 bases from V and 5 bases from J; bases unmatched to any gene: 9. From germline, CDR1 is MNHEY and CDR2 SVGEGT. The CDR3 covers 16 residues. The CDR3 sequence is CASSYRLADLHNEQFF. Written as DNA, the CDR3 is TGTGCCAGCAGTTACCGGCTAGCGGATCTACACAATGAGCAGTTCTTC.

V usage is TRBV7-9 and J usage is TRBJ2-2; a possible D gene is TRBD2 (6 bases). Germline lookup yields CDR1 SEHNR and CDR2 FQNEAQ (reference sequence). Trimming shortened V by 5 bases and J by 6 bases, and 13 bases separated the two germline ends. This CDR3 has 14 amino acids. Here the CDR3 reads CASSIKGLSGELFF. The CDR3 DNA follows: TGTGCCAGCAGCATCAAAGGACTATCCGGGGAGCTGTTTTTT.

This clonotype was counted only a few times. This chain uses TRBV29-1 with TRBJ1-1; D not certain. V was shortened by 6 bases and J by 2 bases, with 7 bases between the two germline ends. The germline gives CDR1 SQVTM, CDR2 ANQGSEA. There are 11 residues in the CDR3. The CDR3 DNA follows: TGCAGCGTGCTCTCAAACACTGAAGCTTTCTTT. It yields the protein CSVLSNTEAFF.

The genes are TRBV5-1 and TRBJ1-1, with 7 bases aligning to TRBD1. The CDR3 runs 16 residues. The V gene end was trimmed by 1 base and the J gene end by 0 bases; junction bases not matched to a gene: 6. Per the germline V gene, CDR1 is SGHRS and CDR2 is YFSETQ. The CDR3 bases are TGCGCCAGCAGCTTGACGACAGGGCGACTGAACACTGAAGCTTTCTTT. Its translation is CASSLTTGRLNTEAFF.

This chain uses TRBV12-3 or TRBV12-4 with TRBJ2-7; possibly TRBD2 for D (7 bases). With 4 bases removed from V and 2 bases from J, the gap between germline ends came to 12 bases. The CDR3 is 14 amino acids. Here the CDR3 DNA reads TGTGCCAGCAGTTGGACGGGGGGCACCTACGAGCAGTACTTC. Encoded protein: CASSWTGGTYEQYF.

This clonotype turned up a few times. Written as DNA, the CDR3 is TGCGCCAGCAGGTCGGACAGGCCTTCCTACAATGAGCAGTTCTTC. Its translation: CASRSDRPSYNEQFF. The rearrangement uses TRBV5-1 and TRBJ2-1, with TRBD1 matching over 7 bases. Germline CDR1 and CDR2: SGHRS and YFSETQ. This CDR3 contains 15 residues. The ends lost 5 bases at V and 1 base at J; junction bases unmatched: 6.

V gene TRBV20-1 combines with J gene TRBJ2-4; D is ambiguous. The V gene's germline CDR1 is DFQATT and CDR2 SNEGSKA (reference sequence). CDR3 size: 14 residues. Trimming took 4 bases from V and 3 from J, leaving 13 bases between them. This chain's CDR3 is CSATDQPGKNIQYF. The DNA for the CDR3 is TGCAGTGCTACCGACCAACCGGGCAAAAACATTCAGTACTTC.

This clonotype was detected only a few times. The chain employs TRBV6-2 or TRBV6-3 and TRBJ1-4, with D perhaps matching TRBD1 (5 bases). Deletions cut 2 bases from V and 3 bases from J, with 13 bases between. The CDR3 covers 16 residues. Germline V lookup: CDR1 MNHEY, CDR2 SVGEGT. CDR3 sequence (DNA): TGTGCCAGCAGTTACCATCCGGGACGGTCTAATGAAAAACTGTTTTTT. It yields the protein CASSYHPGRSNEKLFF.

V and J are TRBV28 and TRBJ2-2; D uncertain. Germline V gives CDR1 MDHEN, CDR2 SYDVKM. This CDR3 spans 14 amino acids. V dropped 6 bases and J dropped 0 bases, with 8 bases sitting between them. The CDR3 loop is CASRGTTNTGELFF. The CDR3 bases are TGTGCCAGCAGGGGTACAACGAACACCGGGGAGCTGTTTTTT.

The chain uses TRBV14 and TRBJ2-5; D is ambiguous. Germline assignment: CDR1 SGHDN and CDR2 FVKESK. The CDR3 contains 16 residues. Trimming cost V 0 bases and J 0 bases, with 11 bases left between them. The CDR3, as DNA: TGTGCCAGCAGCCAAGAGACACGCTCGTACCAAGAGACCCAGTACTTC. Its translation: CASSQETRSYQETQYF.

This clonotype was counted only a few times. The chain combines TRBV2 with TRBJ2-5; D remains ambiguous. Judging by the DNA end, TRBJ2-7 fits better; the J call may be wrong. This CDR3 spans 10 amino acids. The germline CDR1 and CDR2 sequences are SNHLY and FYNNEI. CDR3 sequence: CASSLAEQYF. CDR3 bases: TGTGCCAGCAGCTTAGCCGAGCAGTACTTC.

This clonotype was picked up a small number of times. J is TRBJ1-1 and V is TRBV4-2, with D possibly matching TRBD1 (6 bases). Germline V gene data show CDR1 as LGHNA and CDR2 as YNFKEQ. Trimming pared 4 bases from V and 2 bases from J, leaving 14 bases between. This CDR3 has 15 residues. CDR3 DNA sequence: TGTGCCAGCAGCCGAGCGCTGGGGGCAAACACTGAAGCTTTCTTT. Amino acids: CASSRALGANTEAFF.

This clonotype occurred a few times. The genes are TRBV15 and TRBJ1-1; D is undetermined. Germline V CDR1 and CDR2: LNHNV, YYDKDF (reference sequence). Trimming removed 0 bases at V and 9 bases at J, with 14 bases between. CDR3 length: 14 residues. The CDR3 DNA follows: TGTGCCACCAGCAGAGATCTCTTAACCCAACAAGCTTTCTTT. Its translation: CATSRDLLTQQAFF.

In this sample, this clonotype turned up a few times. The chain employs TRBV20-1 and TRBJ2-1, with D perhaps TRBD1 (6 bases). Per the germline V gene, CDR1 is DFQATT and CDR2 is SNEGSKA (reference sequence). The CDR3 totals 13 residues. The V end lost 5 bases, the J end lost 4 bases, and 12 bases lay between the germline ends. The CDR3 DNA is TGCAGTGCTCCCGGGACAAATTACAATGAGCAGTTCTTC. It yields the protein CSAPGTNYNEQFF.

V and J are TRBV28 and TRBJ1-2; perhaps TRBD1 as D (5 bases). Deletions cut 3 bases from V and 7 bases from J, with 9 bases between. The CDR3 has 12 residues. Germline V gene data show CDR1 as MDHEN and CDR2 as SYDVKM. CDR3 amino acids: CASSFTGGGYTF. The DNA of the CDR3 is TGTGCCAGCAGTTTTACCGGGGGTGGCTACACCTTC.

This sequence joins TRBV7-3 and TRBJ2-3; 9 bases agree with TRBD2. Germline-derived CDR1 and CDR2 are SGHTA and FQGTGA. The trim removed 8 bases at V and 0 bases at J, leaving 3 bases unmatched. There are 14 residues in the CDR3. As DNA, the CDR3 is TGTGCCAGCGCGGGGGGGACTAGCACAGATACGCAGTATTTT. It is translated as CASAGGTSTDTQYF. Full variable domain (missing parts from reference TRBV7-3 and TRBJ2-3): GAGVSQTPSNKVTEKGKYVELRCDPISGHTALYWYRQSLGQGPEFLIYFQGTGAADDSGLPNDRFFAVRPEGSVSTLKIQRTERGDSAVYLCASAGGTSTDTQYFGPGTRLTVL.

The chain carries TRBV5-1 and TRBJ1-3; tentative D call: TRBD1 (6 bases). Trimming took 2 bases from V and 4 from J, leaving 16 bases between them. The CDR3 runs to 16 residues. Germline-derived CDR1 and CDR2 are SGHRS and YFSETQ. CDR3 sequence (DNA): TGCGCCAGCAGCTTAATGGCGCAGGACAGCGGAAACACCATATATTTT. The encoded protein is CASSLMAQDSGNTIYF.

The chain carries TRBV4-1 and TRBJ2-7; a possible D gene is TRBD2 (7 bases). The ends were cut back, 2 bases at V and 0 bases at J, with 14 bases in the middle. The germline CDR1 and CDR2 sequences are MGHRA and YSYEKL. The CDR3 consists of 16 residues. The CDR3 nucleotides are TGCGCCAGCAGCCAAACTCGGGGGGCAAGCTCCTACGAGCAGTACTTC. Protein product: CASSQTRGASSYEQYF.

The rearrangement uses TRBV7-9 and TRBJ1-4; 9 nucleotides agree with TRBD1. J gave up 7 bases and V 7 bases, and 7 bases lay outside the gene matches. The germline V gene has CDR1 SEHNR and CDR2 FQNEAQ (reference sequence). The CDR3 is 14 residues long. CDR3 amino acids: CASTGQGKAEKLFF. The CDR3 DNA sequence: TGTGCCAGCACTGGACAGGGGAAAGCTGAAAAACTGTTTTTT.

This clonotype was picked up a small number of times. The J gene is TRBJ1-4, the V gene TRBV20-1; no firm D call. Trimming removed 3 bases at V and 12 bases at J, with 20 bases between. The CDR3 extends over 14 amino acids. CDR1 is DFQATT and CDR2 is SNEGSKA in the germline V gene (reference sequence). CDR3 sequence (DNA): TGCAGTGCTAGCGACCGACGTGCCAAGTTTGAACTGTTTTTT. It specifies CSASDRRAKFELFF.

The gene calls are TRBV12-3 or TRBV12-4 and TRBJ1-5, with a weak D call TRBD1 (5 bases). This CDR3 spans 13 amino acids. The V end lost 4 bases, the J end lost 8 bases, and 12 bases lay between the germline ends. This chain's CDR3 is CASSSSTVKPQHF. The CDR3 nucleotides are TGTGCCAGCAGTTCCTCGACAGTTAAGCCCCAGCATTTT.

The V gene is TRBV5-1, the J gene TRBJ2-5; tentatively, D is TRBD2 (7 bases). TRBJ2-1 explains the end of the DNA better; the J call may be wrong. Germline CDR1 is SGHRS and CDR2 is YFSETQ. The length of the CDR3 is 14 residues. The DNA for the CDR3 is TGCGCCAGCAGCTTGGAGGGGGGGCCGGGTGAGCAGTTCTTC. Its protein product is CASSLEGGPGEQFF.

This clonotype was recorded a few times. The CDR3 DNA follows: TGTGCCAGCAGCGCCGGGGGCGGGGAAAAACTGTTTTTT. It is translated as CASSAGGGEKLFF. The rearrangement links TRBV12-3 or TRBV12-4 to TRBJ1-4, with TRBD1 as a possible D gene (6 bases). The length of the CDR3 is 13 residues. V gave up 6 bases and J gave up 8 bases, with 13 bases separating them.

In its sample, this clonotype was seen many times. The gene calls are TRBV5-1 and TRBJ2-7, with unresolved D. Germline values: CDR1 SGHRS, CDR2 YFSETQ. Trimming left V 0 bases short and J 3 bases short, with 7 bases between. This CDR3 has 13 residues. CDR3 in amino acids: CASSLATFYEQYF. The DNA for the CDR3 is TGCGCCAGCAGCTTGGCAACTTTCTACGAGCAGTACTTC.

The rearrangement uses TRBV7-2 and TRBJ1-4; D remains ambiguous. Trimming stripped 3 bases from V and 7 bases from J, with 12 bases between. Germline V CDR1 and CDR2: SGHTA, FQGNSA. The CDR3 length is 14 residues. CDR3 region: CASSLLGIGEKLFF. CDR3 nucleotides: TGTGCCAGCAGCTTGTTGGGGATAGGTGAAAAACTGTTTTTT. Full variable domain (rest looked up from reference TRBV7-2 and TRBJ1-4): GAGVSQSPSNKVTEKGKDVELRCDPISGHTALYWYRQSLGQGLEFLIYFQGNSAPDKSGLPSDRFSAERTGGSVSTLTIQRTQQEDSAVYLCASSLLGIGEKLFFGSGTQLSVL.

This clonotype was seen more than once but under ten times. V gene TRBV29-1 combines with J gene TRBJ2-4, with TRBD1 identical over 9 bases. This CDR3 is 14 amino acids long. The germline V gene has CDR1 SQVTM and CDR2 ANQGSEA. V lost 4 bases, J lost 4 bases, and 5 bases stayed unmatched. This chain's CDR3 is CSVARDREKNIQYF. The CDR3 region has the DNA TGCAGCGTTGCCCGGGACAGGGAGAAAAACATTCAGTACTTC. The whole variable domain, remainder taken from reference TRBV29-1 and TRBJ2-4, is SAVISQKPSRDICQRGTSLTIQCQVDSQVTMMFWYRQQPGQSLTLIATANQGSEATYESGFVIDKFPISRPNLTFSTLTVSNMSPEDSSIYLCSVARDREKNIQYFGAGTRLSVL.

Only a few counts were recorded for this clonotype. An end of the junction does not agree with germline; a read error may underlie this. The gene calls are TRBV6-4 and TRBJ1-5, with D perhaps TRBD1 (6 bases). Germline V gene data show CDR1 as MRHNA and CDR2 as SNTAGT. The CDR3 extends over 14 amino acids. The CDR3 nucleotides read TGTGCCTGCAGTGACCACAGGGCTCCGGAGCCCCAGCATTTT. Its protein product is CACSDHRAPEPQHF.

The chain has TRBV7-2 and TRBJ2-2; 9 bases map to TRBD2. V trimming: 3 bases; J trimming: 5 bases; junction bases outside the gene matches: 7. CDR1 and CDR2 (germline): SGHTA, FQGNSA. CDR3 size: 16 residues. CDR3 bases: TGTGCCAGCAGCTTCATTAGCGGGGGAGGGACCGGGGAGCTGTTTTTT. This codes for CASSFISGGGTGELFF. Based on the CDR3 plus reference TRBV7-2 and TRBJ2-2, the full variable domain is GAGVSQSPSNKVTEKGKDVELRCDPISGHTALYWYRQSLGQGLEFLIYFQGNSAPDKSGLPSDRFSAERTGGSVSTLTIQRTQQEDSAVYLCASSFISGGGTGELFFGEGSRLTVL.

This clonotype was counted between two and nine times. The CDR3 nucleotides read TGCAGTGCTTCGTTAGCGGGGCAAGAGACCCAGTACTTC. Residues: CSASLAGQETQYF. This chain joins TRBV20-1 and TRBJ2-5, with 8 bases identical to TRBD2. The CDR3 runs 13 residues. Per germline, CDR1 DFQATT and CDR2 SNEGSKA (reference sequence). The V gene end was trimmed by 5 bases and the J gene end by 2 bases; junction bases not matched to a gene: 4.